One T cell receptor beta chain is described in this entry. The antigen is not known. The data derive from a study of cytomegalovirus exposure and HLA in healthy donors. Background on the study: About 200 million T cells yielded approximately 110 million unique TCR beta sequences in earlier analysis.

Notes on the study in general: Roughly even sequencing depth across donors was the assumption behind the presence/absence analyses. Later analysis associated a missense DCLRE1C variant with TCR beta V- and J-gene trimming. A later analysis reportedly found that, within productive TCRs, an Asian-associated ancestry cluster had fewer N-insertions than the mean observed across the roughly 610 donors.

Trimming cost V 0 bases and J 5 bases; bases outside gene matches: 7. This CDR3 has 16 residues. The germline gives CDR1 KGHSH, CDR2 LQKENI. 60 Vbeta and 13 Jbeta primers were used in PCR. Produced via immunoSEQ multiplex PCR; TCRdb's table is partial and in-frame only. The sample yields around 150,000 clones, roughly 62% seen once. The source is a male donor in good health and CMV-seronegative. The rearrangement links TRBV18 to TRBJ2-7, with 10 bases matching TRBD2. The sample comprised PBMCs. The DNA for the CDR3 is TGTGCCAGCTCACCACCCGCTAGCGGGGGATTTAACGAGCAGTACTTC. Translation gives CASSPPASGGFNEQYF. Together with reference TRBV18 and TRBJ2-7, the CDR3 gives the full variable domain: NAGVMQNPRHLVRRRGQEARLRCSPMKGHSHVYWYRQLPEEGLKFMVYLQKENIIDESGMPKERFSAEFPKEGPSILRIQQVVRGDSAAYFCASSPPASGGFNEQYFGPGTRLTVT.